These T cell receptor beta chains were read from a single sample in a study of shared clonotypes between healthy human individuals. The assay was immunoSEQ multiplex PCR, and TCRdb's table has in-frame clones only and misses some. The sample has about 690,000 clones, 90% seen once; the top ten hold around a third. Material: memory CD8+ T cells from PBMCs. These receptor sequences come from a man aged 18 to 29 in good health. Some clones in this sample may be carry-over from other donors' samples. Both conserved end residues are part of each CDR3. Fields, in order: V gene, D gene, J gene, clone size, CDR3 length, CDR3 DNA, CDR3 protein. A D gene is named only where the DNA matches it firmly. Rows may omit the clone size; those that give it use once, few, many or a size class.

TRBV28,TRBD2,TRBJ2-7,-,14,TGTGCCAGCAGTTCGGGACTAGCGGTCTACGAGCAGTACTTC,CASSSGLAVYEQYF
TRBV2,-,TRBJ2-7,-,11,TGTGCCAGCAGTGAATTCTACGAGCAGTACTTC,CASSEFYEQYF
TRBV19,TRBD1,TRBJ1-1,-,19,TGTGCCAGTAGTAATCCCCGGGGGCAGGGGGCAGGAAAGAACACTGAAGCTTTCTTT,CASSNPRGQGAGKNTEAFF
TRBV28,TRBD2,TRBJ2-1,-,16,TGTGCCAGCAGTTCTATGCGGGAGGCCTCCTACAATGAGCAGTTCTTC,CASSSMREASYNEQFF
TRBV25-1,-,TRBJ1-4,once,18,TGTGCCAGCAGTTATCCCCGATACCCGACAGGAACTAATGAAAAACTGTTTTTT,CASSYPRYPTGTNEKLFF
TRBV19,-,TRBJ1-1,once,13,TGTGCCAGTAGTATTGGCACGAGGAGCGAAGCTTTCTTT,CASSIGTRSEAFF
TRBV19,-,TRBJ1-3,-,14,TGTGCCAGTATGATGACAGGATATGGAAACACCATATATTTT,CASMMTGYGNTIYF
TRBV11-2,-,TRBJ1-3,-,15,TGTGCCAGCAACCCATCGGGGAGCACTGGAAACACCATATATTTT,CASNPSGSTGNTIYF
TRBV11-2,-,TRBJ2-7,-,15,TGTGCCAGCAGCTTACTGCGGGGGCGCAAAGACGAGCAGTACTTC,CASSLLRGRKDEQYF
TRBV4-2,-,TRBJ1-2,few,17,TGTGCCAGCAGCCAGCCTAGAGTGGACCGTCCTTCGTATGGCTACACCTTC,CASSQPRVDRPSYGYTF
TRBV27,-,TRBJ1-5,few,14,TGTGCCAGCACCGACATTTGGGGGAATCAGCCCCAGCATTTT,CASTDIWGNQPQHF
TRBV27,TRBD1,TRBJ2-7,-,17,TGTGCCAGCAGTTTCTCTTGGGGGGACAGGGGGACCTACGAGCAGTACTTC,CASSFSWGDRGTYEQYF
TRBV14,-,TRBJ2-1,-,19,TGTGCCAGCAGCCCCGGGCCCCCTACGACTAGGACCGTCTACAATGAGCAGTTCTTC,CASSPGPPTTRTVYNEQFF
TRBV30,TRBD1,TRBJ1-5,-,14,TGTGCCTGGAGTGTAAGGACAGGGGGACAGCCCCAGCATTTT,CAWSVRTGGQPQHF
TRBV11-2,-,TRBJ2-3,-,14,TGTGCCAGCAGCTTTACTTCTGCGAGAGATACGCAGTATTTT,CASSFTSARDTQYF
TRBV6-6,-,TRBJ2-1,-,14,TGTGCCAGCAGCGGACTGAGCTCCTACAATGAGCAGTTCTTC,CASSGLSSYNEQFF
TRBV27,-,TRBJ2-4,-,15,TGTGCCAGCAGGTACACCAGGGGAGCCAAAAACATTCAGTACTTC,CASRYTRGAKNIQYF
TRBV7-8,TRBD1,TRBJ1-3,-,16,TGTGCCAGCAGCTTCTCGGGACAGAGCTCTGGAAACACCATATATTTT,CASSFSGQSSGNTIYF
TRBV28,-,TRBJ1-5,-,14,TGTGCCAGCAGTCCGACCGGTAGCAATCAGCCCCAGCATTTT,CASSPTGSNQPQHF
TRBV7-2,-,TRBJ2-1,-,16,TGTGCCAGCAGCTTATTCGTCACAGGTCCTCGGCATGAGCAGTTCTTC,CASSLFVTGPRHEQFF
TRBV5-1,TRBD2,TRBJ2-7,once,15,TGCGCCAGCAGCTTGGCGGGCGGGAGCGGCTACGAGCAGTACTTC,CASSLAGGSGYEQYF
TRBV6-5,-,TRBJ1-2,once,14,TGTGCCAGCAGTTACTCCCCTACGAACTATGGCTACACCTTC,CASSYSPTNYGYTF